This T cell receptor beta chain was profiled in a study of somatic mutations in cytotoxic T cells in rheumatoid arthritis (dated by TCRdb to the late 2010s). Regarding the research as a whole: Before any treatment started and right after they were diagnosed, patients gave peripheral blood samples (about 30 ml EDTA). In newly diagnosed rheumatoid arthritis without treatment, the study examined if expanded CD8+ T-cell clones harbor somatic mutations, relying on TCRB deep sequencing to characterize clonality. TCRB deep sequencing covered some 65 patients with rheumatoid arthritis along with 15 to 20 healthy controls. Median age was essentially the same in the patient group and the control group. Some T-cell populations stained with V beta antibodies were sorted by flow on a FACSAria II or Sony SH800 to nearly 100% purity, with sorted V beta1+ cells additionally subjected to TCRB sequencing. Results and caveats for the whole study, not just this receptor: In about an eighth of the roughly 65 patients the largest CD8+ clone exceeded 20% of CD8+ cells, and several identical CD8+ TCRB sequences were shared between blood and synovial fluid. CD8+ clonality increased with age in patients (Spearman r of about 0.49) but not in healthy controls. There was no significant difference in CD8+ T-cell clonality between rheumatoid arthritis patients and age-matched healthy controls. The finding that TRBV07 was slightly underrepresented in patients was left unadjusted for multiple comparisons. Viral specificity could not be ruled out by absence from virus-specific databases, and the antigen targets of the expanded CD8+ clones remained unknown.

TCRB CDR3 sequencing used the immunoSEQ assay on genomic DNA. On the authors' methods: Published virus-specific TCRB sequences were compared with patient CD8+ clones larger than 1%, and only a few matches were found. Nothing other than productive TCRB rearrangements was included in the analyses. Clonality was calculated as a Shannon entropy-based productive clonality index, and a clone was defined by a unique TCRB CDR3 sequence. Repertoire overlap between two samples was calculated from the template counts of each clone relative to total templates per sample. A correlation with a Spearman r of about 0.57 was found between V-gene usage by flow cytometry and V-gene usage by TCRB sequencing. TCRdb limited this immuneACCESS table to in-frame rearrangements with V and J called. A share of clones is missing; checked studies link under half to unresolved V genes, and the rest is unexplained. That table furnishes V, J and clone size, whereas the DNA furnished D and trimming. This sample has about 4,400 clones in its table, and roughly nine tenths of those were observed once. The ten largest clones capture 25% to 35% of the sample.

V ends up 6 bases short and J 1 base short, with an unmatched junction base count of 6. The germline V gene (reference sequence) supplies CDR1 MNHNY and CDR2 SVGAGI. Taken from cysteine to phenylalanine, the CDR3 has 15 residues. Kept here is only the CDR3 DNA, which spans 45 bases and is read in frame from base 1. As to this clone: The clone's antigen remains unknown. No base qualities exist here, and no much larger clone lies one base off it.

Positive magnetic bead selection on an AutoMACS was used to isolate CD4+ and CD8+ cells, with flow cytometry used to check purity. Initial screening for clonal expansions relied on flow cytometry with a TCR V beta antibody panel, after which sorted CD8+ fractions underwent TCRB deep sequencing for characterization. Isolation of peripheral blood mononuclear cells was done through Ficoll-Paque PLUS density gradient separation. DNA from CD4-enriched, CD8-enriched or PBMC samples was extracted using Nucleospin Tissue or Tissue XS kits and then quantified on a Qubit 2.0 fluorometer. Sequenced: CD8+ T cells sorted from blood. This chain joins TRBV6-6 to TRBJ1-2; 9 nucleotides in the junction match TRBD1. This TCR was sampled from a woman in her sixties or seventies with rheumatoid arthritis. The CDR3: CASRHRGRDNYGYTF. The DNA sequence is given as TGTGCCAGCAGGCACAGGGGGCGGGATAACTATGGCTACACCTTC.